This record concerns one T cell receptor (beta chain) sequence. This CDR3 has 14 amino acids. The V gene end was trimmed by 6 bases and the J gene end by 2 bases; junction bases not matched to a gene: 4. Germline loops: CDR1 SNHLY, CDR2 FYNNEI. The sample is drawn from a study of T cells after somatic rescue of genetic block. The method was immunoSEQ multiplex PCR; TCRdb's version includes in-frame clones alone and lacks a portion of them. Altogether 10,000 to 15,000 clones are present, 73% being singletons, with the ten largest covering about 21%. The sample consisted of peripheral blood mononuclear cells (PBMCs). The TCR sequence derives from a boy aged 5-17 years. This chain uses TRBV2 with TRBJ1-3, with TRBD1 matching 7 bases. The CDR3 DNA is TGTGCCAGCAGACCCCAGGGGGCTGGAAACACCATATATTTT. Encoded protein: CASRPQGAGNTIYF.